The present entry profiles one T cell receptor (beta chain) with its context. This entry comes from a study of blood T cell repertoires in COVID-19. Study-wide context: COVID-19 samples from acute and convalescent phases originated in the United States, Italy and Spain. The analysed material was cDNA or gDNA that came from T cells, B-cell-depleted T cells, or PBMCs.

The study recruited people aged about 18 to 95 years across approximately 24 US areas. Participant-reported clinical history was the basis for cohort assignment. The germline V gene has CDR1 LGHNA and CDR2 YSLEER. This CDR3 spans 14 amino acids. Deletions cut 6 bases from V and 3 bases from J, with 14 bases between. Some clones are missing from TCRdb's copy, which holds only in-frame ones; the method was immunoSEQ multiplex PCR. The sample records about 240,000 clones, approximately 86% being singletons. This chain uses TRBV4-3 with TRBJ1-2; tentative D call: TRBD1 (5 bases). The sequence was obtained from a woman in her thirties with acute COVID-19. Sample: PBMCs or T cells enriched from blood (not recorded which). The CDR3 nucleotides read TGCGCCAGCAGGGACATCAAGGCCGACTATGGCTACACCTTC. Protein sequence: CASRDIKADYGYTF.